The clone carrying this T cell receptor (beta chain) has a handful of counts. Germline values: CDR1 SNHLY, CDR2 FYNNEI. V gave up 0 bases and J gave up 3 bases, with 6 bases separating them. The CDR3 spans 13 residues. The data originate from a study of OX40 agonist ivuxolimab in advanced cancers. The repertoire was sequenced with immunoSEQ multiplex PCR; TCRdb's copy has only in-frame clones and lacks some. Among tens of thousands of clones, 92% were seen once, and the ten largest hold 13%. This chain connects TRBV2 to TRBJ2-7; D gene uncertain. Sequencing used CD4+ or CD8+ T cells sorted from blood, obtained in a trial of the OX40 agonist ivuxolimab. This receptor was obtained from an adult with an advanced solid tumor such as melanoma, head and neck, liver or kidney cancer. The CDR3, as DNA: TGTGCCAGCAGTGAAGCGCCCGGCTACGAGCAGTACTTC. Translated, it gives CASSEAPGYEQYF.